One sample yielded the 11 T cell receptor beta chains listed below, sequenced in a study of identical twins. Each CDR3 protein is one row after TCRdb ran MiXCR on the 5' RACE reads. This sample has 450,000 or so distinct CDR3 sequences, with around an eighth found just once. This sample was shared with a second study, whose subject was yellow fever vaccine responses in identical twins.

Sequenced input: CD4+ T cells sorted from blood. These receptors were obtained from a woman between 18 and 30 years old in good health.

The gene calls are TRBV2 and TRBJ2-3, with D perhaps TRBD1 (6 bases). This CDR3 spans 18 amino acids. The germline gives CDR1 SNHLY, CDR2 FYNNEI. V gave up 6 bases and J gave up 4 bases, with 26 bases separating them. The CDR3 region has the DNA TGTGCCAGCAGCGAACTCGATCAAAGGGGGAGCGTCGCAGATACGCAGTATTTT. This encodes CASSELDQRGSVADTQYF.

This chain uses TRBV18 with TRBJ2-1, with 10 bases aligning to TRBD2. This CDR3 contains 16 residues. Trimming cost V 2 bases and J 3 bases; bases outside gene matches: 4. Germline values: CDR1 KGHSH, CDR2 LQKENI. The CDR3, as DNA: TGTGCCAGCTCACCAATCCTAGCGGGAGACTACAATGAGCAGTTCTTC. It translates to CASSPILAGDYNEQFF.

The CDR3 bases are TGTGCCAGCAGCAAAAATACCCCCAAAACTAGCGGGGGGGGCACCAATGAGCAGTTCTTC. Translating gives CASSKNTPKTSGGGTNEQFF. The rearrangement joins TRBV7-3 to TRBJ2-1; 13 positions agree with TRBD2. This CDR3 contains 20 residues. Trimming cost V 5 bases and J 6 bases; bases outside gene matches: 19. Germline V gene sequence: CDR1 SGHTA, CDR2 FQGTGA.

V and J are TRBV6-5 and TRBJ1-2; D gene ambiguous. Deletions cut 3 bases from V and 2 bases from J, with 13 bases between. The length of the CDR3 is 15 residues. CDR1 is MNHEY, CDR2 SVGAGI, per germline. The CDR3 region has the DNA TGTGCCAGCAGTTATTCTCCCGGAGGGAACTATGGCTACACCTTC. Encoded protein: CASSYSPGGNYGYTF.

This clonotype was seen a handful of times. The rearrangement joins TRBV6-2 or TRBV6-3 to TRBJ2-7; D gene uncertain. Germline V gene lookup returns CDR1 MNHEY and CDR2 SVGEGT. This CDR3 region has 15 residues. The V end lost 0 bases, the J end lost 3 bases, and 12 bases lay between the germline ends. The CDR3 protein is CASSYSGRTLYEQYF. The CDR3, as DNA: TGTGCCAGCAGTTACTCGGGTCGGACCCTCTACGAGCAGTACTTC.

This clonotype was seen more than once but under ten times. The rearrangement uses TRBV7-8 and TRBJ2-1; 7 nucleotides align to TRBD1. Per germline, CDR1 SGHVS and CDR2 FQNEAQ. The CDR3 is 17 residues long. Germline trimming cut 0 bases from V and 0 bases from J; bases unmatched to any gene: 5. The CDR3 protein is CASSLALAGGSYNEQFF. In DNA, the CDR3 is TGTGCCAGCAGCTTAGCGCTCGCAGGGGGCTCCTACAATGAGCAGTTCTTC.

This clonotype was observed a handful of times. J is TRBJ2-7 and V is TRBV7-2, with 11 bases matching TRBD2. Germline V gene lookup returns CDR1 SGHTA and CDR2 FQGNSA. V lost 3 bases to trimming and J lost 5 bases; unmatched junction nucleotides: 3. CDR3 length equals 14 residues. DNA for the CDR3: TGTGCCAGCAGCTTTAGCGGGAGGGCCAACGAGCAGTACTTC. The encoded protein is CASSFSGRANEQYF.

The chain couples TRBV6-5 to TRBJ2-6; TRBD1 is a possible D gene (7 bases). CDR1 is MNHEY, CDR2 SVGAGI, per germline. The ends were cut back, 2 bases at V and 1 base at J, with 15 bases in the middle. This CDR3 comprises 18 residues. CDR3 DNA: TGTGCCAGCAGTTACACGGGCAGGGGGGAATCTGGGGCCAACGTCCTGACTTTC. As protein: CASSYTGRGESGANVLTF.

This clonotype has more than one count but fewer than ten. V and J are TRBV7-2 and TRBJ2-5; D remains ambiguous. Trimming removed 8 bases at V and 5 bases at J, with 27 bases between. This CDR3 region has 17 residues. The germline CDR1 and CDR2 sequences are SGHTA and FQGNSA. CDR3 sequence (DNA): TGTGCCAGCGGCCGAGTTACGGTTACCCAAGTTTCGGAGACCCAGTACTTC. Translating gives CASGRVTVTQVSETQYF.

The chain combines TRBV29-1 with TRBJ2-1, with D possibly matching TRBD2 (7 bases). Per the germline V gene, CDR1 is SQVTM and CDR2 is ANQGSEA. Trimming took 3 bases from V and 5 from J, leaving 11 bases between them. This CDR3 contains 13 residues. Here the CDR3 reads CSVDAGAHNEQFF. The CDR3 DNA reads TGCAGCGTTGATGCGGGGGCTCACAATGAGCAGTTCTTC.

The chain combines TRBV12-3 or TRBV12-4 with TRBJ1-2; the match to TRBD1 covers 11 bases. V dropped 4 bases and J dropped 7; count of bases not matched to a gene: 8. This CDR3 spans 15 amino acids. The CDR3 sequence is CASSSTGQGAFGYTF. CDR3 coding DNA: TGTGCCAGCAGTTCAACCGGACAGGGGGCCTTTGGCTACACCTTC.